This T cell receptor beta chain was documented in a study of OX40 agonist ivuxolimab in advanced cancers. With regard to the full study: The costimulatory receptor OX40 (CD134) was targeted by ivuxolimab, a fully human IgG2 agonistic monoclonal antibody. The dose-escalation cohort was 82.7% male with a mean age of approximately 60 years, ranging from roughly 20 to 80. Among the 50 to 55 dose-escalation patients, around 20 had hepatocellular carcinoma, 15 or so melanoma, 9 renal cell carcinoma and 9 head and neck cancer. Partial responses occurred in three dose-escalation patients: two with cutaneous melanoma and one with hepatocellular carcinoma. The paper covers the monotherapy dose-escalation part of the phase I ivuxolimab trial, which included N of about 56 patients. The point of sequencing TCRbeta in the periphery was to test whether ivuxolimab changed TCR sequence diversity and drove clonal T-cell expansion. Intravenous ivuxolimab was administered to patients every 2 weeks at six dose levels: 0.01, 0.1, 0.3, 1.5, 3 and 10 mg/kg. Patients were allowed to have had prior anti-PD-1, anti-PD-L1 or anti-CTLA-4 therapy, and around two fifths of the dose-escalation patients had been treated with checkpoint inhibitors. Points the paper makes about the study in general: Clonal expansion of both CD4+ and CD8+ blood T cells was observed from baseline to week 6 at doses 0.1 to 3.0 mg/kg. In the 0.1-3.0 mg/kg groups, partial responders were among the patients with the lowest normalized peripheral clonal expansion, particularly in CD8+ T cells. On average, CD8+ T cells showed more expanded clones than CD4+ T cells after ivuxolimab. The antigen specificity of the peripheral T cells that underwent clonal expansion was not determined. Low levels of normalized T-cell clonal expansion were also shown by some nonresponding patients.

Turning to this clone: Its antigen target is currently unknown. No much larger clone is present one base from it, and per-base qualities are unavailable.

For sequencing of the TCRbeta CDR3 region, genomic DNA was extracted from the sorted cells. The immunoSEQ Assay was used for sequencing of TCRbeta CDR3 regions. The clones in this table, taken by TCRdb from immuneACCESS, are in-frame only. Not every clone is retained; where verified, under half of the shortfall comes from an unresolved V gene, and the cause of the rest is unknown. For this sample there are about 94,000 clones; around 86% appear just once. About 0.33% of the sample lies in the top ten. The trial excluded patients who had a history of autoimmune disease or were on systemic immunosuppression. Peripheral blood for TCR sequencing was drawn from every dose cohort at baseline, at cycle 4 day 1 and at cycle 7 day 1. Samples came from an open-label, multicenter, first-in-human phase I dose-escalation trial of ivuxolimab. Adults with locally advanced or metastatic melanoma, renal cell carcinoma, hepatocellular carcinoma or head and neck squamous cell carcinoma were enrolled in the trial. Before TCR sequencing, CD4+ T cells and CD8+ T cells were sorted from peripheral blood as separate populations.

Spanning cysteine to phenylalanine, the CDR3 consists of 18 amino acids. Only the CDR3 region is kept as DNA, spanning 54 bases read in frame from base 1. The germline V gene (reference sequence) supplies CDR1 LNHNV and CDR2 YYDKDF. V loses 1 base, J loses 0 bases, and the germline ends lie 16 bases apart. The chain couples TRBV15 to TRBJ1-5, with TRBD1 as a weak D call on 6 bases. The TCR was taken from an adult with an advanced solid tumor such as melanoma, head and neck, liver or kidney cancer. The sequencing here drew on CD4+ or CD8+ T cells sorted from blood, taken in a trial of the OX40 agonist ivuxolimab. The DNA is TGTGCCACCAGCAGAGGGGGGGGCAGGCGTTATAGCAATCAGCCCCAGCATTTT. The translation is CATSRGGGRRYSNQPQHF.